The 19 T cell receptor beta chains given below trace back to one sample, sequenced in a study of circulating and synovial CD4+ cells in juvenile arthritis. Profiled with immunoSEQ multiplex PCR; TCRdb holds only in-frame clones, not every one. Here the sample spans just over 35,000 clones, 94% being singletons. The sequencing sample was made of CD4+ T cells from blood. These receptors all stem from a human donor with juvenile idiopathic arthritis.

V gene TRBV7-6 combines with J gene TRBJ2-7; 9 bases agree with TRBD1. Trimming removed 3 bases from V and 6 bases from J; junction bases left unmatched: 6. Germline CDR1 is SGHVS and CDR2 is FNYEAQ. CDR3 length equals 14 residues. As DNA, the CDR3 is TGTGCCAGCAGCTTTGCCGGACAGGGGACCGAGCAGTACTTC. Translated: CASSFAGQGTEQYF.

This clone was observed once. J is TRBJ2-2 and V is TRBV12-5, with 13 bases lining up with TRBD2. J gave up 7 bases and V 4 bases, and 6 bases lay outside the gene matches. The germline V gene has CDR1 LGHNT and CDR2 FRNRAP. This CDR3 has 16 amino acids. The CDR3 is CASGSGLAGRHGELFF. CDR3 sequence (DNA): TGTGCTAGTGGTTCGGGACTAGCGGGGAGGCACGGGGAGCTGTTTTTT.

This clone was detected a few times. The V and J genes are TRBV30 and TRBJ1-2; 8 nucleotides align to TRBD1. Germline lookup yields CDR1 GTSNPN and CDR2 SVGIG (reference sequence). After removal of 2 bases from V and 8 bases from J, the junction contained 7 bases not matched to a gene. The CDR3 loop spans 13 amino acids. This CDR3 is CAWSLRTGTGYTF. In DNA, the CDR3 is TGTGCCTGGAGTCTCCGGACAGGGACGGGCTACACCTTC.

The chain employs TRBV15 and TRBJ1-5; D ambiguous. Trimming took 0 bases from V and 12 from J, leaving 12 bases between them. The CDR3 consists of 13 residues. Germline CDR1 LNHNV, CDR2 YYDKDF (reference sequence). In DNA, the CDR3 is TGTGCCACCAGCAGAGAGGGAGGAGGCGGCCAGCATTTT. Its protein is CATSREGGGGQHF.

The chain carries TRBV6-5 and TRBJ2-7; 8 nucleotides match TRBD1. CDR1 and CDR2 from the germline V gene are MNHEY and SVGAGI. The CDR3 covers 15 residues. With 5 bases clipped from V and 2 bases from J, the junction kept 8 bases outside the gene matches. CDR3 protein: CASSLGQGYPYEQYF. As DNA, the CDR3 is TGTGCCAGCAGTCTCGGACAGGGCTACCCCTACGAGCAGTACTTC.

This clone was seen just once. The chain carries TRBV7-3 and TRBJ1-1; TRBD1 matches at 8 bases. This CDR3 comprises 14 residues. Trimming took 4 bases from V and 6 from J; bases not matched to a gene: 7. Germline CDR1 reads SGHTA; CDR2 reads FQGTGA. The CDR3 protein is CASSSDREAPEAFF. CDR3 coding DNA: TGTGCCAGCAGCTCGGACAGGGAGGCCCCTGAAGCTTTCTTT.

The V gene is TRBV6-1, the J gene TRBJ2-1, with 8 bases identical to TRBD2. Germline CDR1 MNHNS, CDR2 SASEGT. This CDR3 is 15 amino acids long. V shed 8 bases and J 0 bases; nucleotides not matched to a gene: 6. The CDR3 loop is CASFERGRSYNEQFF. The CDR3, as DNA: TGTGCCAGCTTTGAGCGGGGGCGCTCCTACAATGAGCAGTTCTTC.

The rearrangement links TRBV15 to TRBJ1-2; possibly TRBD1 for D (5 bases). The V end was cut by 8 bases, the J end by 0 bases, with 19 bases between. Germline CDR1 LNHNV, CDR2 YYDKDF (reference sequence). The CDR3 extends over 16 amino acids. The CDR3 loop is CATSPTRGDPNYGYTF. The CDR3 DNA reads TGTGCCACCTCTCCGACCCGGGGGGATCCTAACTATGGCTACACCTTC.

The chain combines TRBV7-9 with TRBJ1-4; 11 bases align to TRBD1. Germline-derived CDR1 and CDR2 are SEHNR and FQNEAQ (reference sequence). The CDR3 consists of 15 residues. With V trimmed by 5 bases and J by 6 bases, 5 bases remained unmatched. CDR3 region: CASSPGQGAYEKLFF. CDR3 coding DNA: TGTGCCAGCAGCCCCGGACAGGGGGCGTATGAAAAACTGTTTTTT.

The V and J genes are TRBV29-1 and TRBJ1-2; the match to TRBD1 covers 9 bases. The germline V gene encodes CDR1 SQVTM and CDR2 ANQGSEA. The V and J ends lost 3 bases and 8 bases, in that order; junction bases with no gene match: 13. This CDR3 spans 15 amino acids. CDR3 in amino acids: CSVELDRGRSGGYTF. CDR3 in DNA: TGCAGCGTTGAGCTGGACAGGGGTCGGTCGGGAGGCTACACCTTC.

This CDR3 reads CSVEDRDREYGYTF. Written as DNA, the CDR3 is TGCAGCGTTGAAGACCGGGACAGGGAATATGGCTACACCTTC. This rearrangement joins TRBV29-1 to TRBJ1-2; 9 bases align to TRBD1. Germline values: CDR1 SQVTM, CDR2 ANQGSEA. The CDR3 totals 14 residues. V lost 0 bases, J lost 5 bases, and 4 bases stayed unmatched.

The chain combines TRBV7-2 with TRBJ1-5, with TRBD1 identical over 7 bases. The V gene end was trimmed by 5 bases and the J gene end by 1 base; junction bases not matched to a gene: 5. Germline CDR1 SGHTA, CDR2 FQGNSA. The CDR3 is made up of 15 amino acids. In DNA, the CDR3 is TGTGCCAGCAGCACCCAACAGGGGAGCAATCAGCCCCAGCATTTT. It codes for CASSTQQGSNQPQHF.

Details on this clone: A junction boundary mismatches the germline segment, possibly from a read error. At the DNA level, this CDR3 is encoded by other sequences in the same sample as well. This chain uses TRBV6-5 with TRBJ1-6; no reliable D call. The germline V gene encodes CDR1 MNHEY and CDR2 SVGAGI. The CDR3 spans 14 residues. CDR3 protein: CASMVDSYNSPLHF. The CDR3 DNA reads TGTGCCAGCATGGTAGACTCCTATAATTCCCCCCTCCACTTT.

This chain connects TRBV6-6 to TRBJ2-7, with TRBD1 matching over 7 bases. The CDR3 has 14 residues. Germline V gene sequence: CDR1 MNHNY, CDR2 SVGAGI (reference sequence). Trimming removed 6 bases from V and 2 bases from J; junction bases left unmatched: 7. CDR3 DNA sequence: TGTGCCAGCAGACGAGACAGGGCAACCTACGAGCAGTACTTC. This translates into CASRRDRATYEQYF.

The chain is built from TRBV18 and TRBJ1-4; TRBD1 is a possible D gene (5 bases). V lost 4 bases and J lost 5, with 14 bases in between. Germline values: CDR1 KGHSH, CDR2 LQKENI. The CDR3 covers 15 residues. The CDR3 DNA reads TGTGCCAGCTCACTCCTTCAGGGCGTGAATGAAAAACTGTTTTTT. It specifies CASSLLQGVNEKLFF.

This clone came up once. This rearrangement joins TRBV5-4 to TRBJ2-7; 8 nucleotides agree with TRBD2. The V gene end was trimmed by 2 bases and the J gene end by 7 bases; junction bases not matched to a gene: 8. The V gene's germline CDR1 is SGHNT and CDR2 YYREEE (reference sequence). The CDR3 runs 14 residues. CDR3 residues: CASSLTGGPGEQYF. CDR3 in DNA: TGTGCCAGCAGCTTAACGGGGGGGCCTGGAGAGCAGTACTTC.

The CDR3 protein is CASGQSGTYLNTEAFF. The CDR3 DNA follows: TGTGCCAGTGGGCAATCCGGGACTTACCTGAACACTGAAGCTTTCTTT. The genes are TRBV19 and TRBJ1-1, with a weak D call TRBD1 (5 bases). CDR1 and CDR2 (germline): LNHDA, SQIVND (reference sequence). CDR3 length: 16 amino acids. Trimming took off 8 bases at V and 0 bases at J, with 19 bases between the two ends. Full variable domain (rest looked up from reference TRBV19 and TRBJ1-1): DGGITQSPKYLFRKEGQNVTLSCEQNLNHDAMYWYRQDPGQGLRLIYYSQIVNDFQKGDIAEGYSVSREKKESFPLTVTSAQKNPTAFYLCASGQSGTYLNTEAFFGQGTRLTVV.

The rearrangement links TRBV7-6 to TRBJ1-2, with 7 nucleotides matching TRBD1. The V gene's germline CDR1 is SGHVS and CDR2 FNYEAQ. This CDR3 region has 16 residues. With V trimmed by 1 base and J by 3 bases, 8 bases remained unmatched. The CDR3 nucleotides are TGTGCCAGCAGCTTAGGGTGGGCAGGGGGAGACTATGGCTACACCTTC. Protein sequence: CASSLGWAGGDYGYTF.

This clone is a singleton in its sample. V usage is TRBV7-2 and J usage is TRBJ1-6; 8 nucleotides line up with TRBD1. The CDR3 is 17 amino acids. Per germline, CDR1 SGHTA and CDR2 FQGNSA. V dropped 1 base and J dropped 5; count of bases not matched to a gene: 7. The CDR3 loop is CASSLEYGTGHNSPLHF. The CDR3 nucleotides read TGTGCCAGCAGCTTAGAATATGGGACAGGCCATAATTCACCCCTCCACTTT.